The 10 T cell receptor beta chains below all came from one sample that was sequenced in a study of cytomegalovirus exposure and HLA in healthy donors. With 60 Vbeta and 13 Jbeta primers, the PCR was carried out. TCRdb keeps only in-frame clones here, not all; method: immunoSEQ multiplex PCR. The data hold approximately 120,000 clones, with about 76% observed a single time. Specimen: PBMCs. Receptors were obtained from a man in his forties in good health and CMV-seronegative.

The genes are TRBV15 and TRBJ1-6; no definite D call. The CDR3 spans 19 residues. From germline, CDR1 is LNHNV and CDR2 YYDKDF (reference sequence). V shed 0 bases and J shed 7 bases, with 22 bases lying between them. The CDR3 loop is CATSRDLVSRSSRNSPLHF. The DNA for the CDR3 is TGTGCCACCAGCAGAGATCTAGTAAGCCGGAGTTCGAGAAATTCACCCCTCCACTTT.

The chain combines TRBV7-2 with TRBJ2-5; no clear D. The better agreement between TRBJ2-7 and the DNA end casts doubt on the J call. Germline CDR1 reads SGHTA; CDR2 reads FQGNSA. The CDR3 extends over 16 amino acids. CDR3 nucleotides: TGTGCCAGCAGCTTAGGGGTCAGCTTAACAGTCTACGAGCAGTACTTC. It specifies CASSLGVSLTVYEQYF.

CDR3 nucleotides: TGTGCCAGCAGTTTTATGGCAGGCAATGAGCAGTTCTTC. Translated: CASSFMAGNEQFF. The chain joins TRBV28 to TRBJ2-1; no clear D gene. The germline gives CDR1 MDHEN, CDR2 SYDVKM. Trimming pared 3 bases from V and 6 bases from J, leaving 9 bases between. The CDR3 loop spans 13 amino acids.

This chain joins TRBV5-1 and TRBJ2-7; D might be TRBD2 (6 bases). The CDR3 is made up of 15 amino acids. The germline V and J ends were trimmed by 6 bases and 6 bases, with 22 bases remaining between them. Germline-derived CDR1 and CDR2 are SGHRS and YFSETQ. Written as DNA, the CDR3 is TGCGCCAGCAATAACGGCGGGGTAGGCGGGGTCGAGCAGTACTTC. Amino acids: CASNNGGVGGVEQYF.

The chain joins TRBV5-4 to TRBJ1-6; D is undetermined. The CDR3 is 14 residues long. Deletions cut 4 bases from V and 11 bases from J, with 16 bases between. In germline, CDR1 is SGHNT, CDR2 YYREEE (reference sequence). The CDR3 here is CASSRETSETPLHF. The CDR3 coding sequence is TGTGCCAGCAGCCGGGAAACAAGTGAGACACCCCTCCACTTT. Full variable domain (outside the CDR3, taken from reference TRBV5-4 and TRBJ1-6): ETGVTQSPTHLIKTRGQQVTLRCSSQSGHNTVSWYQQALGQGPQFIFQYYREEENGRGNFPPRFSGLQFPNYSSELNVNALELDDSALYLCASSRETSETPLHFGNGTRLTVT.

This chain connects TRBV6-1 to TRBJ2-7; TRBD2 aligns across 7 bases. Germline CDR1 is MNHNS and CDR2 is SASEGT. J gave up 3 bases and V 7 bases, and 12 bases lay outside the gene matches. The CDR3 totals 15 residues. As DNA, the CDR3 is TGTGCCAGCACCGAAGGAGGGGAGGGAATCTACGAGCAGTACTTC. Encoded protein: CASTEGGEGIYEQYF.

This clone was observed once. V usage is TRBV29-1 and J usage is TRBJ2-2, with no clear D. This CDR3 contains 12 residues. V dropped 4 bases and J dropped 1 base, with 4 bases sitting between them. The germline V gene encodes CDR1 SQVTM and CDR2 ANQGSEA. The CDR3 spells CSVAQNTGELFF. In nucleotides, the CDR3 is TGCAGCGTTGCCCAGAACACCGGGGAGCTGTTTTTT.

This clone has only a few counts. The chain uses TRBV19 and TRBJ1-1; D perhaps matches TRBD1 (6 bases). The V gene lost 1 base and the J gene lost 0 bases, with 9 bases spanning the gap. From germline, CDR1 is LNHDA and CDR2 SQIVND (reference sequence). CDR3 size: 15 residues. Here the CDR3 reads CASSIVGGLNTEAFF. CDR3 bases: TGTGCCAGTAGTATAGTGGGGGGGCTGAACACTGAAGCTTTCTTT.

This chain links TRBV12-2 with TRBJ2-2; the D call of TRBD1 is as the table states it, not checked on the DNA. TRBV12-2 is annotated as a pseudogene. The CDR3 is made up of 13 amino acids. CDR3 nucleotide sequence: TGTGCAAGTCGCTTAGCGCTAGGGGGTATGGTGTTTTTT. As protein: CASRLALGGMVFF.

The chain combines TRBV9 with TRBJ1-1, with TRBD1 matching over 8 bases. CDR1 and CDR2 (germline): SGDLS, YYNGEE. The J segment lost 2 bases and the V segment lost 2 bases, leaving 5 bases of the junction unmatched. This CDR3 is 15 amino acids long. The CDR3 reads CASSVDTGGNTEAFF. The CDR3 nucleotides read TGTGCCAGCAGCGTGGACACAGGGGGAAACACTGAAGCTTTCTTT.